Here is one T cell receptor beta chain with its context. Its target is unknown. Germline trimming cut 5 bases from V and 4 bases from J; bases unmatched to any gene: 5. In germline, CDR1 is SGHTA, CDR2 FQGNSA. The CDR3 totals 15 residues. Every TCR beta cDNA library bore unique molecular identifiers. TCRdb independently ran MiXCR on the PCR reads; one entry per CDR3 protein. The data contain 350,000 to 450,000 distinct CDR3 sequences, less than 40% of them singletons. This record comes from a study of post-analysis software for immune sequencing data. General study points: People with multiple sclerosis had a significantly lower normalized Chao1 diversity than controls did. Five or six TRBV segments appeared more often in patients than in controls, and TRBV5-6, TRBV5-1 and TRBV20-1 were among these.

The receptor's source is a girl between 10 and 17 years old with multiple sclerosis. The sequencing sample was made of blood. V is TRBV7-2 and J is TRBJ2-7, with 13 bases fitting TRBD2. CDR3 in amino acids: CASSATSGGRYEQYF. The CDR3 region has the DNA TGTGCCAGCAGCGCGACTAGCGGGGGGAGGTACGAGCAGTACTTC.